One sample yielded the 17 T cell receptor beta chains listed below, sequenced in a study of OX40 agonist ivuxolimab in advanced cancers. Generated by immunoSEQ multiplex PCR, the TCRdb table keeps only in-frame clones and is missing some. This sample carries tens of thousands of clones, roughly 80% of them seen once, and the ten largest clones take about a quarter. The specimen was CD4+ or CD8+ T cells sorted from blood, collected in a trial of the OX40 agonist ivuxolimab. The receptors originated from an adult with an advanced solid tumor such as melanoma, head and neck, liver or kidney cancer.

This clone was observed once. The CDR3 DNA sequence: TGTGCCAGCAGTTTGGAGGCAGGGAATTTCGCTTTCTTT. It specifies CASSLEAGNFAFF. The J gene is TRBJ1-1, the V gene TRBV27; a weak D match, TRBD1 (5 bases). V was clipped by 3 bases and J by 11 bases, with 16 bases between them. Germline V gene sequence: CDR1 MNHEY, CDR2 SMNVEV (reference sequence). This CDR3 contains 13 residues.

The chain is built from TRBV11-2 and TRBJ2-5; tentatively, D is TRBD2 (6 bases). This CDR3 has 15 residues. Looked up from germline, CDR1 is SGHAT and CDR2 is FQNNGV. V was clipped by 0 bases and J by 0 bases, with 8 bases between them. The CDR3 spells CASSLEWDYQETQYF. Here the CDR3 DNA reads TGTGCCAGCAGCTTAGAGTGGGACTACCAAGAGACCCAGTACTTC.

The DNA for the CDR3 is TGTGCCAGCAGTCCGCTTGATGTCTCTGGGGCCAACGTCCTGACTTTC. Its translation: CASSPLDVSGANVLTF. This rearrangement joins TRBV27 to TRBJ2-6; D is undetermined. V was clipped by 5 bases and J by 0 bases, with 11 bases between them. This CDR3 comprises 16 residues. Looked up from germline, CDR1 is MNHEY and CDR2 is SMNVEV (reference sequence).

This chain uses TRBV4-1 with TRBJ2-2; TRBD2 aligns across 7 bases. The CDR3 is 14 residues long. Germline CDR1 and CDR2: MGHRA and YSYEKL. V shed 3 bases and J 4 bases; nucleotides not matched to a gene: 2. In DNA, the CDR3 is TGCGCCAGCAGCCAGCTAGCGGTCACCGGGGAGCTGTTTTTT. This encodes CASSQLAVTGELFF.

The chain has TRBV10-2 and TRBJ2-1; 9 bases match TRBD2. Germline CDR1 reads WSHSY; CDR2 reads SAAADI. The CDR3 totals 15 residues. V gave up 1 base and J gave up 5 bases; unmatched junction bases: 3. The CDR3 nucleotides read TGCGCCAGCAGTGAGTTTCTAGCGGGAAACAATGAGCAGTTCTTC. Its translation: CASSEFLAGNNEQFF.

The chain employs TRBV6-5 and TRBJ2-3; D is ambiguous. The CDR3 length is 14 residues. Germline values: CDR1 MNHEY, CDR2 SVGAGI. V shed 7 bases and J shed 10 bases, with 21 bases lying between them. CDR3 sequence (DNA): TGTGCCAGCACCCCTACCTCTAATCCCCATCCGCAGTATTTT. This codes for CASTPTSNPHPQYF.

A single count supports this clone. The V gene is TRBV11-2, the J gene TRBJ2-7; the match to TRBD1 covers 7 bases. Germline assignment: CDR1 SGHAT and CDR2 FQNNGV. V was pared by 5 bases and J by 5 bases, with 12 bases of the junction left unmatched. The CDR3 is 15 residues long. The DNA of the CDR3 is TGTGCCAGCAGCCCACAGACAGGGCGCCCCCACGAGCAGTACTTC. This encodes CASSPQTGRPHEQYF.

This chain uses TRBV14 with TRBJ2-7, with TRBD2 identical over 10 bases. In germline, CDR1 is SGHDN, CDR2 FVKESK. Germline trimming cut 5 bases from V and 3 bases from J; bases unmatched to any gene: 10. The CDR3 totals 16 residues. The CDR3 nucleotides read TGTGCCAGCAGCAACGTATGGACTAGCGGCCTCTACGAGCAGTACTTC. This translates into CASSNVWTSGLYEQYF.

The chain is built from TRBV7-6 and TRBJ2-7; 8 bases align to TRBD1. CDR1 SGHVS and CDR2 FNYEAQ come from the germline V gene. The CDR3 runs 14 residues. V shed 4 bases and J 2 bases; nucleotides not matched to a gene: 4. CDR3 sequence reads: CASSSRGPTYEQYF. CDR3 coding DNA: TGTGCCAGCAGCTCCAGGGGGCCCACCTACGAGCAGTACTTC.

The chain employs TRBV5-6 and TRBJ2-1; D perhaps matches TRBD1 (6 bases). Germline-derived CDR1 and CDR2 are SGHDT and YYEEEE. Trimming cost V 2 bases and J 7 bases, with 10 bases left between them. This CDR3 contains 13 residues. The CDR3 loop is CASSLNQGNEQFF. The CDR3 nucleotides read TGTGCCAGCAGCTTAAACCAGGGGAATGAGCAGTTCTTC.

The chain joins TRBV5-1 to TRBJ2-1; D is ambiguous. The V and J ends lost 0 bases and 3 bases respectively, with 13 bases between them. Germline V gives CDR1 SGHRS, CDR2 YFSETQ. The CDR3 consists of 16 residues. In DNA form, the CDR3 reads TGCGCCAGCAGCTTGGCGGGTGTTAGTAACTACAATGAGCAGTTCTTC. Translation gives CASSLAGVSNYNEQFF.

This chain joins TRBV10-3 and TRBJ1-3; D unclear. CDR3 length: 15 amino acids. Germline CDR1 ENHRY, CDR2 SYGVKD. Deletions cut 5 bases from V and 3 bases from J, with 14 bases between. CDR3 sequence reads: CAISYMEVGGNTIYF. In DNA, the CDR3 is TGTGCCATCAGTTACATGGAGGTTGGTGGAAACACCATATATTTT.

This clone occurred once. This chain connects TRBV7-9 to TRBJ2-3, with D possibly TRBD2 on 5 matching bases. The CDR3 consists of 15 residues. The germline gives CDR1 SEHNR, CDR2 FQNEAQ (reference sequence). Trimming removed 5 bases from V and 1 base from J, with 13 bases in between. The CDR3 protein is CASSLTAGRTDTQYF. As DNA, the CDR3 is TGTGCCAGCAGCCTAACTGCGGGCCGCACAGATACGCAGTATTTT. Using reference TRBV7-9 and TRBJ2-3 for the parts outside the CDR3, the full variable domain is DTGVSQNPRHKITKRGQNVTFRCDPISEHNRLYWYRQTLGQGPEFLTYFQNEAQLEKSRLLSDRFSAERPKGSFSTLEIQRTEQGDSAMYLCASSLTAGRTDTQYFGPGTRLTVL.

The chain couples TRBV4-3 to TRBJ1-2, with D unclear. This CDR3 is 16 amino acids long. Trimming pared 0 bases from V and 4 bases from J, leaving 15 bases between. Germline V CDR1 and CDR2: LGHNA, YSLEER. The CDR3 region has the DNA TGCGCCAGCAGCCAAGAGTCGCCGGGTTGGGGCTATGGCTACACCTTC. Translating gives CASSQESPGWGYGYTF.

This clone has a handful of counts. The same CDR3 also results from other DNA sequences found in this sample. The chain employs TRBV2 and TRBJ2-3; the D gene could be TRBD1 or TRBD2 (6 bases each). CDR3 size: 13 residues. From germline, CDR1 is SNHLY and CDR2 FYNNEI. V lost 8 bases, J lost 1 base, and 10 bases lay in between. The CDR3 here is CASSGEGTDTQYF. As DNA, the CDR3 is TGTGCCAGCTCAGGGGAGGGCACAGATACGCAGTATTTT.

The V and J genes are TRBV19 and TRBJ2-3; D tentatively fits TRBD1 or TRBD2 (6 bases each). Per germline, CDR1 LNHDA and CDR2 SQIVND (reference sequence). V dropped 3 bases and J dropped 6 bases, with 16 bases sitting between them. The CDR3 length is 15 residues. In DNA, the CDR3 is TGTGCCAGTAGTATGGTGGGGGGCCCCAAGGATACGCAGTATTTT. Translating gives CASSMVGGPKDTQYF.

The chain recombines TRBV4-1 with TRBJ2-3; 11 bases are shared with TRBD2. Germline loops: CDR1 MGHRA, CDR2 YSYEKL. Unmatched junction bases numbered 5, after V lost 0 bases and J lost 3 bases. This CDR3 has 17 residues. In nucleotides, the CDR3 is TGCGCCAGCAGCCAAGATACTAGCGGGAGTAAAACAGATACGCAGTATTTT. Protein: CASSQDTSGSKTDTQYF.